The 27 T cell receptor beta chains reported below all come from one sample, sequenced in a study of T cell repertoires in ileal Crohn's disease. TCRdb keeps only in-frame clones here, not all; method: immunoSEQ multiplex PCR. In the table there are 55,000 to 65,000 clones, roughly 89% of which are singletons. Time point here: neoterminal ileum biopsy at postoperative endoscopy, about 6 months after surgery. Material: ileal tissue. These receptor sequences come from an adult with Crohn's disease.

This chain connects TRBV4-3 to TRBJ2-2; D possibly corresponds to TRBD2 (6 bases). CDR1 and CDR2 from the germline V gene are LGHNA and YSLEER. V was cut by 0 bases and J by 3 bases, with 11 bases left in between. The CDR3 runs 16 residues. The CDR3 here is CASSQDLTRYTGELFF. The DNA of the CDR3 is TGCGCCAGCAGCCAAGATCTGACTAGATACACCGGGGAGCTGTTTTTT.

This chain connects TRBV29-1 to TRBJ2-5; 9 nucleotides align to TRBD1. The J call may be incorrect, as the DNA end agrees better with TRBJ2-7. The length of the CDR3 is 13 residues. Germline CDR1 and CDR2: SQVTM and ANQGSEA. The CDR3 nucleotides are TGCAGCGTTGAAGGACAGGGGGGCCCCGAGCAGTACTTC. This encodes CSVEGQGGPEQYF.

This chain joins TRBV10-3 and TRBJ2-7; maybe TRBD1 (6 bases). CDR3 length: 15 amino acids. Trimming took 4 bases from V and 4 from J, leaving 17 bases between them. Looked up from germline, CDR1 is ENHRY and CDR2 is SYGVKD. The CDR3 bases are TGTGCCATCAGTGGAGGGGGAGTATCGGAGTACGAGCAGTACTTC. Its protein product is CAISGGGVSEYEQYF.

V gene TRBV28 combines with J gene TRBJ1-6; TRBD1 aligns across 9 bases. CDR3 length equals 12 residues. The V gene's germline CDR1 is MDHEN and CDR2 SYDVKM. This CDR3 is CAHRDRASPLHF. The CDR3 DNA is TGTGCGCACCGGGACAGGGCTTCACCCCTCCACTTT.

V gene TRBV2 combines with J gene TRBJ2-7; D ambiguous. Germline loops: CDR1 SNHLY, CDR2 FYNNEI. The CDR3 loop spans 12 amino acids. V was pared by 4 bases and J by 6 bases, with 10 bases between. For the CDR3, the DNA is TGTGCCAGCAGTGTGGGTTCGGGCGAGCAGTACTTC. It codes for CASSVGSGEQYF.

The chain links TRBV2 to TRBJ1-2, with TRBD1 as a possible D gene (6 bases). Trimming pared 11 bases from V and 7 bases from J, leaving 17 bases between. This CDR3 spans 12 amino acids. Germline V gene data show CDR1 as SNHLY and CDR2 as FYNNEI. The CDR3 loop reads CAAAQGLGGYTF. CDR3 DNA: TGTGCCGCAGCGCAGGGGCTGGGTGGCTACACCTTC.

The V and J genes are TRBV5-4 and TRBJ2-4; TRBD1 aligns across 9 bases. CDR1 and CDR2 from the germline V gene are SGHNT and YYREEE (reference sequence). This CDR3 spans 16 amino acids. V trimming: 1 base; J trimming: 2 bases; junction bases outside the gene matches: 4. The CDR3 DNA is TGTGCCAGCAGCTTGACAGGGGGCTGGACCAAAAACATTCAGTACTTC. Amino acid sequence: CASSLTGGWTKNIQYF.

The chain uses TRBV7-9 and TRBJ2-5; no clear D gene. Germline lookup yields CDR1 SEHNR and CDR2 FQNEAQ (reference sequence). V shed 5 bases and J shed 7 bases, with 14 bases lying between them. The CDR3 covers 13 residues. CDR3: CASSPTVVGTQYF. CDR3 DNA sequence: TGTGCCAGCAGCCCCACAGTGGTGGGGACCCAGTACTTC.

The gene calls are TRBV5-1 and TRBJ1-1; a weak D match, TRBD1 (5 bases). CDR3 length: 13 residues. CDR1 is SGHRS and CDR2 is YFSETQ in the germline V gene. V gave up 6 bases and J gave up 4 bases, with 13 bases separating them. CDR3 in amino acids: CASMRQGGTEAFF. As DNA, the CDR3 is TGCGCCAGCATGCGGCAGGGAGGCACTGAAGCTTTCTTT.

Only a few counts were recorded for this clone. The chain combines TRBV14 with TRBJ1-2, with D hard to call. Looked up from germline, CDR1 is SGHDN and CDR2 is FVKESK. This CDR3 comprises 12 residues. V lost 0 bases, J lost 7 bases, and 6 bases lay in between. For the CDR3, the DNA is TGTGCCAGCAGCCAAGACATCGGTGGCTACACCTTC. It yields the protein CASSQDIGGYTF.

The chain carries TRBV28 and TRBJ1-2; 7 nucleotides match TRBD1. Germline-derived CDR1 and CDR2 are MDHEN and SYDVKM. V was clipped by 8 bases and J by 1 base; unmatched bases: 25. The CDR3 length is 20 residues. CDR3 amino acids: CASSTVGRPPGQLNNYGYTF. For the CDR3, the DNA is TGTGCCAGCTCAACGGTGGGAAGACCCCCGGGACAGCTAAATAACTATGGCTACACCTTC.

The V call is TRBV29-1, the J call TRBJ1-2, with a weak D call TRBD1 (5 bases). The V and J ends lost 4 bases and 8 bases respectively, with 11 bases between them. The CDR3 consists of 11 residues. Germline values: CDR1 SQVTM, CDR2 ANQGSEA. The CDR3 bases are TGCAGCGTTGCGCAGGGTAAGGGCTACACCTTC. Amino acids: CSVAQGKGYTF.

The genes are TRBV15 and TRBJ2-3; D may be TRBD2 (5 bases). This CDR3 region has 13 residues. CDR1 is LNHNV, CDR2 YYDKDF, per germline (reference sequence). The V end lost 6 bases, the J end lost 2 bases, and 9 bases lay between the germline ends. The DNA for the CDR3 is TGTGCCACCAGTAGCGACTACACAGATACGCAGTATTTT. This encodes CATSSDYTDTQYF.

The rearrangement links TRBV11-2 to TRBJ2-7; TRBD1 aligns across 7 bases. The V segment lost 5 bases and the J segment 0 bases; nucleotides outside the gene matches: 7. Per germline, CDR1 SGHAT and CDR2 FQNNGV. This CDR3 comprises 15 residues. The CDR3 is CASSQWDSLSYEQYF. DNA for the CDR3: TGTGCCAGCAGCCAGTGGGACAGCCTCTCCTACGAGCAGTACTTC.

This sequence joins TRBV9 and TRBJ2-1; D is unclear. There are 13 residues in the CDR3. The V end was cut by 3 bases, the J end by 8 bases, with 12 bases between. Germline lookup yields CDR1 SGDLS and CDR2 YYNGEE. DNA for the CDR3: TGTGCCAGCAGCGCGAACGTAGCCGATGAGCAGTTCTTC. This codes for CASSANVADEQFF.

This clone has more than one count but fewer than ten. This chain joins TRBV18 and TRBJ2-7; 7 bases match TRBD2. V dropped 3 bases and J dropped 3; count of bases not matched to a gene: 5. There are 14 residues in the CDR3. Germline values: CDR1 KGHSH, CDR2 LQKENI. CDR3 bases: TGTGCCAGCTCACCCGGGGGGACCAGCTACGAGCAGTACGTC. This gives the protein CASSPGGTSYEQYV.

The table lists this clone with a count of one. The CDR3 protein is CASSYGTDTQYF. CDR3 coding DNA: TGTGCCAGCAGTTACGGTACAGATACGCAGTATTTT. The chain uses TRBV27 and TRBJ2-3; D gene ambiguous. Germline-derived CDR1 and CDR2 are MNHEY and SMNVEV (reference sequence). With 4 bases removed from V and 3 bases from J, the gap between germline ends came to 5 bases. The CDR3 has 12 amino acids.

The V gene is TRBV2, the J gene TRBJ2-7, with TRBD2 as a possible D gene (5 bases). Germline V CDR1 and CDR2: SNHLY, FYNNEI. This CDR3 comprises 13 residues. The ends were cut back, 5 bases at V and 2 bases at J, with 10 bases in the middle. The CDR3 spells CASSTEAAYEQYF. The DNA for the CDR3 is TGTGCCAGCAGTACGGAAGCGGCCTACGAGCAGTACTTC.

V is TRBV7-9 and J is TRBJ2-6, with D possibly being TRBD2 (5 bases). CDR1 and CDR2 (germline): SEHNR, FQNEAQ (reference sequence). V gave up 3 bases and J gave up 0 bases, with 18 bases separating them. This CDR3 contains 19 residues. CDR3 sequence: CASSLFRRGLSSGANVLTF. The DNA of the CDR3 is TGTGCCAGCAGCTTGTTTCGTAGAGGGCTGTCCTCTGGGGCCAACGTCCTGACTTTC.

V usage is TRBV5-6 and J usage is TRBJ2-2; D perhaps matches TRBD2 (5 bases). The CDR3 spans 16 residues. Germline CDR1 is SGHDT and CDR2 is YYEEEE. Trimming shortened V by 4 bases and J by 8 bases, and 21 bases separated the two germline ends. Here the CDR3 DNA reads TGTGCCAGCAGCCCGGGGTTGTGGGTGCTCCGAGGGGAGCTGTTTTTT. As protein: CASSPGLWVLRGELFF.

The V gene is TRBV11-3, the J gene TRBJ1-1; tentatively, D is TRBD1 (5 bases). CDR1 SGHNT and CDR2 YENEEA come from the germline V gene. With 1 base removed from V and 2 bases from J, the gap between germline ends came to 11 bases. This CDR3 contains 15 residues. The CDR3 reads CASSLALTDNTEAFF. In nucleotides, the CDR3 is TGTGCCAGCAGCTTAGCTCTGACAGACAACACTGAAGCTTTCTTT.

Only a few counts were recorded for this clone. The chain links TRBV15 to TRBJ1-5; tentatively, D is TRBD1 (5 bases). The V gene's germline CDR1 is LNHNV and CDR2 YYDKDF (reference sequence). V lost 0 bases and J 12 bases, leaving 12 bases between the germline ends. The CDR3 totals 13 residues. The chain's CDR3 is CATSRDGAWLQHF. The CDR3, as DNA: TGTGCCACCAGCAGAGATGGGGCATGGCTCCAGCATTTT.

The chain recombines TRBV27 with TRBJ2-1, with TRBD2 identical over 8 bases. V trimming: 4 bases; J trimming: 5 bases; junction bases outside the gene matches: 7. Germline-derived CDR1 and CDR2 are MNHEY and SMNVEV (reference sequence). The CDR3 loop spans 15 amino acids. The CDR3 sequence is CASSSSVSGDNEQFF. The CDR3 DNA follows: TGTGCCAGCAGTTCGTCTGTTAGCGGGGACAATGAGCAGTTCTTC.

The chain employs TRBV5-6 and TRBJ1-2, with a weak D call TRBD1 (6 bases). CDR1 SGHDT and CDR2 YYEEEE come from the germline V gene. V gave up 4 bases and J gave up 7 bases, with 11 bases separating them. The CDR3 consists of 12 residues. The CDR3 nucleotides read TGTGCCAGCAGCCTACCACAGGGTGGCTACACCTTC. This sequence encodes CASSLPQGGYTF. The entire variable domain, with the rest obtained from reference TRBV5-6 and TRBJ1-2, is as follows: DAGVTQSPTHLIKTRGQQVTLRCSPKSGHDTVSWYQQALGQGPQFIFQYYEEEERQRGNFPDRFSGHQFPNYSSELNVNALLLGDSALYLCASSLPQGGYTFGSGTRLTVV.

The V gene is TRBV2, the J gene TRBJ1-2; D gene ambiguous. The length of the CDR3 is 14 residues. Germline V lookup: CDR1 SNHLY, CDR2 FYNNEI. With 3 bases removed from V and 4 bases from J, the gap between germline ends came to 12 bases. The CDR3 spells CASSDRFQFYGYTF. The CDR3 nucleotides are TGTGCCAGCAGTGACCGATTTCAGTTCTATGGCTACACCTTC.

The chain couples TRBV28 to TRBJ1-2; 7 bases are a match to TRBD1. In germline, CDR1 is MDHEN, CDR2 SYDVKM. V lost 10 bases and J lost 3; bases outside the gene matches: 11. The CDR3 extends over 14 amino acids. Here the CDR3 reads CATSVYQGDYGYTF. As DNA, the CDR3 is TGTGCCACCTCAGTTTATCAGGGGGACTATGGCTACACCTTC.

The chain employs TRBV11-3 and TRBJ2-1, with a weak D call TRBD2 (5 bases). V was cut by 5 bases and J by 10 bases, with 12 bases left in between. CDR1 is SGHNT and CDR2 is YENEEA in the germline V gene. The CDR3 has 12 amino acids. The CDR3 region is CASSRGSREQFF. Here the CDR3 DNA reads TGTGCCAGCAGCCGAGGGTCGAGGGAGCAGTTCTTC. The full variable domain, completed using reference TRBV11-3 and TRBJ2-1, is EAGVVQSPRYKIIEKKQPVAFWCNPISGHNTLYWYLQNLGQGPELLIRYENEEAVDDSQLPKDRFSAERLKGVDSTLKIQPAELGDSAVYLCASSRGSREQFFGPGTRLTVL.